This TCR beta chain came from a study of tumor and adjacent non-tumor tissue in lung cancer. Findings and caveats of the study: Tumor tissue had significantly higher TCR diversity than normal lung. Patients with more diverse tumor TCRs had worse survival.

This CDR3 contains 13 residues. CDR1 is MDHEN and CDR2 is SYDVKM in the germline V gene. The library came from three nested PCR rounds adapted from ARM-PCR protocols. TCRdb ran MiXCR on the multiplex PCR reads and lists one entry per CDR3 protein. Of about 200,000 distinct CDR3 sequences listed, approximately 74% are singletons. The template was RNA from unsorted bulk tissue. This clonotype was recorded once. Its antigen is unidentified. Sequence at one end of the junction differs from germline and may be a read error. The chain is built from TRBV28 and TRBJ1-1, with no clear D. The receptor's source is a man aged 55 to 69 with non-small cell lung cancer. The sequenced sample consisted of lung tumor tissue. Here the CDR3 DNA reads TGTGCCAGCAGTTTGGTCATGAACACCGAAGCTTTCTTT. It codes for CASSLVMNTEAFF.